This TCR beta chain was sequenced for a study of blood T cell repertoires in COVID-19. Across the study: The origin of the acute and convalescent COVID-19 samples was the United States, Italy and Spain. T cells, B-cell-depleted T cells, or PBMCs provided the cDNA or gDNA that served as material.

The J segment lost 2 bases and the V segment lost 2 bases, leaving 7 bases of the junction unmatched. The CDR3 extends over 16 amino acids. CDR1 and CDR2 (germline): LGHDT, YNNKEL (reference sequence). In the authors' methods: Amplified reference gene primers provided the basis for estimating nucleated cell counts. Sequenced by immunoSEQ multiplex PCR; TCRdb stores in-frame clones only, minus some. V, J and clone size are those of that table, while D and trimming were read from the DNA. The profile shows around 50,000 clones, more than 80% of them singletons. V gene TRBV3-1 (or the pseudogene TRBV3-2) combines with J gene TRBJ2-5; 8 positions match TRBD2. This TCR was sampled from a man aged 65 to 85 with active COVID-19. Specimen: peripheral blood. Here the CDR3 reads CASSQLRGATQETQYF. DNA of the CDR3: TGTGCCAGCAGCCAATTGCGGGGGGCAACACAAGAGACCCAGTACTTC.